These 18 T cell receptor beta chains came from one sample sequenced in a study of blood T cell repertoires in COVID-19. Libraries were prepared by immunoSEQ multiplex PCR; TCRdb keeps only in-frame clonotypes and omits some of them. The profile covers 150,000 to 200,000 clones, with over 75% appearing a single time and around 10% taken by the ten largest. Sequencing used PBMCs or T cells enriched from blood (not recorded which). Receptors were obtained from a man aged 50 to 59 who had recovered from COVID-19.

The DNA for the CDR3 is TGTGCCAGCGGCGGGGGCCTCGGGGAGACCCAGTACTTC. Translating it yields CASGGGLGETQYF. The rearrangement links TRBV12-3 or TRBV12-4 to TRBJ2-5; maybe TRBD2 (7 bases). This CDR3 has 13 residues. The V gene lost 8 bases and the J gene lost 5 bases, with 15 bases spanning the gap.

The gene calls are TRBV9 and TRBJ1-5, with 7 bases aligning to TRBD1. The CDR3 loop spans 14 amino acids. The germline gives CDR1 SGDLS, CDR2 YYNGEE. After removal of 3 bases from V and 3 bases from J, the junction contained 3 bases not matched to a gene. In DNA, the CDR3 is TGTGCCAGCAGCGAGACAGGGCTCAATCAGCCCCAGCATTTT. This encodes CASSETGLNQPQHF.

The chain combines TRBV7-9 with TRBJ2-5; 11 bases fit TRBD2. With 5 bases clipped from V and 3 bases from J, the junction kept 2 bases outside the gene matches. The CDR3 sequence is 14 residues long. The V gene's germline CDR1 is SEHNR and CDR2 FQNEAQ (reference sequence). This CDR3 reads CASSQGLAEETQYF. CDR3 DNA: TGTGCCAGCAGCCAGGGACTAGCGGAAGAGACCCAGTACTTC.

This rearrangement joins TRBV7-9 to TRBJ2-1; 9 nucleotides align to TRBD2. Unmatched junction bases numbered 0, after V lost 1 base and J lost 5 bases. The CDR3 sequence is 14 residues long. Germline V gene data show CDR1 as SEHNR and CDR2 as FQNEAQ (reference sequence). DNA of the CDR3: TGTGCCAGCAGCTTAGAGCGGGGGGACAATGAGCAGTTCTTC. This encodes CASSLERGDNEQFF.

This rearrangement joins TRBV11-2 to TRBJ2-5, with 7 bases that match TRBD2. Germline V gives CDR1 SGHAT, CDR2 FQNNGV. This CDR3 contains 15 residues. J lost 2 bases, V lost 5 bases, and 8 bases had no gene match. CDR3 region: CASSRSSGAQETQYF. CDR3 DNA: TGTGCCAGCAGCCGGTCTAGCGGAGCTCAAGAGACCCAGTACTTC. The full variable domain, rest sourced from reference TRBV11-2 and TRBJ2-5, is EAGVAQSPRYKIIEKRQSVAFWCNPISGHATLYWYQQILGQGPKLLIQFQNNGVVDDSQLPKDRFSAERLKGVDSTLKIQPAKLEDSAVYLCASSRSSGAQETQYFGPGTRLLVL.

The chain carries TRBV24-1 and TRBJ1-5, with 9 bases aligning to TRBD1. Germline V gene sequence: CDR1 KGHDR, CDR2 SFDVKD. J gave up 3 bases and V 7 bases, and 3 bases lay outside the gene matches. This CDR3 spans 14 amino acids. The CDR3 DNA is TGTGCCACCAGCACAGGGGGCATCAATCAGCCCCAGCATTTT. Amino acid sequence: CATSTGGINQPQHF.

The J gene is TRBJ1-2, the V gene TRBV19; 7 nucleotides match TRBD1. This CDR3 region has 13 residues. The germline gives CDR1 LNHDA, CDR2 SQIVND (reference sequence). V gave up 5 bases and J gave up 4 bases; unmatched junction bases: 4. CDR3: CASSVGTAYGYTF. The CDR3 DNA follows: TGTGCCAGTAGTGTAGGGACAGCCTATGGCTACACCTTC.

The CDR3 DNA follows: TGTGCCAGCAGCTGGGACAGTTCCTACAATGAGCAGTTCTTC. Translated, it gives CASSWDSSYNEQFF. The chain carries TRBV7-9 and TRBJ2-1; 7 bases are a match to TRBD1. CDR1 and CDR2 from the germline V gene are SEHNR and FQNEAQ (reference sequence). This CDR3 comprises 14 residues. V trimming: 4 bases; J trimming: 1 base; junction bases outside the gene matches: 1.

V gene TRBV30 combines with J gene TRBJ1-5; D perhaps matches TRBD1 (5 bases). The germline V gene encodes CDR1 GTSNPN and CDR2 SVGIG (reference sequence). Trimming removed 1 base from V and 1 base from J, with 11 bases in between. This CDR3 region has 15 residues. In DNA form, the CDR3 reads TGTGCCTGGAGTGGGGGCGCGATGAGCAATCAGCCCCAGCATTTT. Translation gives CAWSGGAMSNQPQHF. Using reference TRBV30 and TRBJ1-5 for the parts outside the CDR3, the full variable domain is SQTIHQWPATLVQPVGSPLSLECTVEGTSNPNLYWYRQAAGRGLQLLFYSVGIGQISSEVPQNLSASRPQDRQFILSSKKLLLSDSGFYLCAWSGGAMSNQPQHFGDGTRLSIL.

CDR3 in DNA: TGTGCCAGCAGTTTATCGGGGACTAGCGCATCCTACAATGAGCAGTTCTTC. This codes for CASSLSGTSASYNEQFF. The chain is built from TRBV27 and TRBJ2-1; TRBD2 aligns across 10 bases. Germline values: CDR1 MNHEY, CDR2 SMNVEV (reference sequence). CDR3 length: 17 residues. With 0 bases clipped from V and 1 base from J, the junction kept 3 bases outside the gene matches.

The chain uses TRBV6-5 and TRBJ2-3, with D possibly being TRBD2 (6 bases). The germline V and J ends were trimmed by 8 bases and 0 bases, with 9 bases remaining between them. Germline values: CDR1 MNHEY, CDR2 SVGAGI. CDR3 length equals 13 residues. The CDR3 bases are TGTGCCAGCGGGACTCCCAGCACAGATACGCAGTATTTT. It specifies CASGTPSTDTQYF.

This clone has only one observation. The chain couples TRBV20-1 to TRBJ2-7, with TRBD2 identical over 8 bases. Germline loops: CDR1 DFQATT, CDR2 SNEGSKA (reference sequence). The trim removed 6 bases at V and 3 bases at J, leaving 13 bases unmatched. This CDR3 has 15 amino acids. The CDR3, as DNA: TGCAGTGCAAGTTCGGGGGGGTGGACGCTCTACGAGCAGTACTTC. Amino acids: CSASSGGWTLYEQYF.

This clone came up once. V and J are TRBV7-2 and TRBJ2-7; 8 nucleotides agree with TRBD2. The CDR3 has 19 amino acids. V gave up 2 bases and J gave up 0 bases; unmatched junction bases: 15. Per germline, CDR1 SGHTA and CDR2 FQGNSA. CDR3 sequence: CASSLRAGAPLLSSYEQYF. In nucleotides, the CDR3 is TGTGCCAGCAGCTTAAGAGCGGGGGCCCCACTCTTAAGCTCCTACGAGCAGTACTTC.

This chain uses TRBV25-1 with TRBJ1-5, with TRBD1 matching over 8 bases. The CDR3 is made up of 16 amino acids. Germline V gives CDR1 MGHDK, CDR2 SYGVNS. V lost 4 bases to trimming and J lost 5 bases; unmatched junction nucleotides: 10. Here the CDR3 reads CASSGGPGGWDQPQHF. In DNA form, the CDR3 reads TGTGCCAGCAGTGGGGGGCCAGGGGGCTGGGATCAGCCCCAGCATTTT.

The CDR3 DNA reads TGTGCCAGCAGTCGCAGGGCTAGCGGGAGGAAGCAGTACTTC. It codes for CASSRRASGRKQYF. The rearrangement joins TRBV28 to TRBJ2-7, with TRBD2 matching 11 bases. Trimming at V came to 5 bases and at J to 8 bases, leaving 8 bases not matched to a gene. The germline gives CDR1 MDHEN, CDR2 SYDVKM. The CDR3 is 14 residues long.

The rearrangement links TRBV3-1 (or the pseudogene TRBV3-2) to TRBJ2-2; 8 nucleotides align to TRBD1. This CDR3 contains 14 residues. With V trimmed by 6 bases and J by 4 bases, 4 bases remained unmatched. The germline V gene has CDR1 LGHDT and CDR2 YNNKEL (reference sequence). The chain's CDR3 is CASRGQGLTGELFF. The CDR3 region has the DNA TGTGCCAGCAGAGGACAGGGTCTCACCGGGGAGCTGTTTTTT.

The chain carries TRBV2 and TRBJ2-2; tentatively, D is TRBD1 (5 bases). The V end was cut by 1 base, the J end by 6 bases, with 9 bases between. The CDR3 covers 14 residues. Germline V gene data show CDR1 as SNHLY and CDR2 as FYNNEI. The CDR3 DNA sequence: TGTGCCAGCAGTGAAGAACAGGTTGCCGGGGAGCTGTTTTTT. Protein product: CASSEEQVAGELFF. The variable domain in full, completed from reference TRBV2 and TRBJ2-2, reads EPEVTQTPSHQVTQMGQEVILRCVPISNHLYFYWYRQILGQKVEFLVSFYNNEISEKSEIFDDQFSVERPDGSNFTLKIRSTKLEDSAMYFCASSEEQVAGELFFGEGSRLTVL.

The chain employs TRBV5-1 and TRBJ2-5; 15 bases match TRBD2. CDR3 length equals 17 residues. CDR1 SGHRS and CDR2 YFSETQ come from the germline V gene. Unmatched junction bases numbered 4, after V lost 0 bases and J lost 4 bases. CDR3 in DNA: TGCGCCAGCAGCTTGGCGGGGACTAGCGGGGGGCCAGAGACCCAGTACTTC. Amino acid sequence: CASSLAGTSGGPETQYF.